Following are 13 T cell receptor beta chains from one sample sequenced in a study of blood T cell repertoires in COVID-19. Clones were sequenced by immunoSEQ multiplex PCR, and TCRdb holds only the in-frame ones, with some missing. The sample holds 85,000 to 100,000 clones, approximately 84% seen once. Sequencing was performed on peripheral blood. The source is a human donor in a cohort sampled during active COVID-19.

CDR3 protein: CAISAETGTYEQYF. The CDR3 DNA reads TGTGCCATCAGTGCCGAGACAGGAACCTACGAGCAGTACTTC. This chain joins TRBV10-3 and TRBJ2-7; D may be TRBD1 (6 bases). This CDR3 is built from 14 residues. V lost 4 bases, J lost 2 bases, and 12 bases lay in between. The germline gives CDR1 ENHRY, CDR2 SYGVKD.

The CDR3 region is CASSEGGGAANTGELFF. CDR3 bases: TGTGCCAGCAGTGAAGGCGGGGGGGCCGCGAACACCGGGGAGCTGTTTTTT. The chain joins TRBV6-4 to TRBJ2-2; 9 bases map to TRBD2. J lost 0 bases, V lost 3 bases, and 5 bases had no gene match. The CDR3 has 17 amino acids. Per germline, CDR1 MRHNA and CDR2 SNTAGT.

The genes are TRBV18 and TRBJ1-5; D not resolved. Germline CDR1 and CDR2: KGHSH and LQKENI. There are 15 residues in the CDR3. Trimming cost V 1 base and J 5 bases, with 12 bases left between them. CDR3 sequence (DNA): TGTGCCAGCTCACCACTCGCAGCGGACCATCAGCCCCAGCATTTT. Its translation: CASSPLAADHQPQHF.

J is TRBJ2-1 and V is TRBV7-2, with D possibly being TRBD2 (6 bases). Germline V lookup: CDR1 SGHTA, CDR2 FQGNSA. This CDR3 contains 16 residues. V dropped 4 bases and J dropped 10 bases, with 23 bases sitting between them. The CDR3 reads CASSSGATSSLREQFF. CDR3 DNA: TGTGCCAGCAGCTCGGGAGCGACTAGTTCCCTAAGGGAGCAGTTCTTC. The whole variable domain, remainder taken from reference TRBV7-2 and TRBJ2-1, is GAGVSQSPSNKVTEKGKDVELRCDPISGHTALYWYRQSLGQGLEFLIYFQGNSAPDKSGLPSDRFSAERTGGSVSTLTIQRTQQEDSAVYLCASSSGATSSLREQFFGPGTRLTVL.

V gene TRBV5-4 combines with J gene TRBJ1-1; the D is unclear. Germline V gives CDR1 SGHNT, CDR2 YYREEE (reference sequence). This CDR3 contains 14 residues. Trimming left V 0 bases short and J 0 bases short, with 6 bases between. In nucleotides, the CDR3 is TGTGCCAGCAGCTTGGGAGTCATGAACACTGAAGCTTTCTTT. Encoded protein: CASSLGVMNTEAFF. Complete variable domain (other parts from reference TRBV5-4 and TRBJ1-1): ETGVTQSPTHLIKTRGQQVTLRCSSQSGHNTVSWYQQALGQGPQFIFQYYREEENGRGNFPPRFSGLQFPNYSSELNVNALELDDSALYLCASSLGVMNTEAFFGQGTRLTVV.

CDR3 DNA: TGCGCCAGCAGCGACGGACAGGGGGATAATTCACCCCTCCACTTT. It yields the protein CASSDGQGDNSPLHF. The chain employs TRBV5-1 and TRBJ1-6; TRBD1 matches at 10 bases. Germline CDR1 and CDR2: SGHRS and YFSETQ. V gave up 4 bases and J gave up 5 bases; unmatched junction bases: 3. The CDR3 totals 15 residues.

This clone was recorded a few times. CDR3 DNA sequence: TGTGCCAGCAGTTACACTAGCGGGACGGGGGAGACCCAGTACTTC. Translated, it gives CASSYTSGTGETQYF. The chain is built from TRBV6-2 or TRBV6-3 and TRBJ2-5; 10 bases fit TRBD2. This CDR3 is 15 amino acids long. V was clipped by 2 bases and J by 5 bases; unmatched bases: 5. Germline loops: CDR1 MNHEY, CDR2 SVGEGT.

The rearrangement joins TRBV5-1 to TRBJ2-2; maybe TRBD1 (5 bases). Germline-derived CDR1 and CDR2 are SGHRS and YFSETQ. This CDR3 comprises 14 residues. V lost 6 bases and J lost 4, with 13 bases in between. The CDR3 nucleotides read TGCGCCAGCACCGATTTACAGGCCACCGGGGAGCTGTTTTTT. It yields the protein CASTDLQATGELFF.

The rearrangement joins TRBV10-2 to TRBJ2-3; TRBD2 matches 10 bases. This CDR3 contains 16 residues. The trim removed 6 bases at V and 4 bases at J, leaving 10 bases unmatched. CDR1 and CDR2 from the germline V gene are WSHSY and SAAADI. In DNA form, the CDR3 reads TGCGCCAGCAGAGCGCCAAGCGGGGGGGCCTCAGATACGCAGTATTTT. Protein: CASRAPSGGASDTQYF.

This chain uses TRBV6-1 with TRBJ1-6; D is perhaps TRBD1 (5 bases). Trimming pared 3 bases from V and 4 bases from J, leaving 7 bases between. The germline gives CDR1 MNHNS, CDR2 SASEGT. The CDR3 contains 14 residues. CDR3 loop: CASSDRTYNSPLHF. The DNA of the CDR3 is TGTGCCAGCAGTGACAGGACATATAATTCACCCCTCCACTTT.

The chain employs TRBV6-5 and TRBJ2-3; TRBD1 aligns across 7 bases. CDR3 length equals 15 residues. Germline trimming cut 6 bases from V and 5 bases from J; bases unmatched to any gene: 11. The germline gives CDR1 MNHEY, CDR2 SVGAGI. The CDR3 reads CASRTRQGWRDTQYF. As DNA, the CDR3 is TGTGCCAGCAGGACCCGACAGGGATGGCGAGATACGCAGTATTTT.

The chain carries TRBV28 and TRBJ2-1, with TRBD2 matching over 10 bases. Germline loops: CDR1 MDHEN, CDR2 SYDVKM. J was trimmed by 10 bases and V by 8 bases; bases with no gene match: 14. The CDR3 length is 15 residues. CDR3 DNA sequence: TGTGCCAGCCACCAGGCTAGCGGGAGTTCGGGCGAGCAGTTCTTC. Translating gives CASHQASGSSGEQFF.

The chain employs TRBV7-9 and TRBJ2-7; a weak D match, TRBD2 (6 bases). V was shortened by 3 bases and J by 4 bases, with 16 bases between the two germline ends. Germline loops: CDR1 SEHNR, CDR2 FQNEAQ (reference sequence). CDR3 size: 15 residues. CDR3 protein: CASSFNRRERYEQYF. DNA of the CDR3: TGTGCCAGCAGCTTTAACAGGCGGGAAAGGTACGAGCAGTACTTC.